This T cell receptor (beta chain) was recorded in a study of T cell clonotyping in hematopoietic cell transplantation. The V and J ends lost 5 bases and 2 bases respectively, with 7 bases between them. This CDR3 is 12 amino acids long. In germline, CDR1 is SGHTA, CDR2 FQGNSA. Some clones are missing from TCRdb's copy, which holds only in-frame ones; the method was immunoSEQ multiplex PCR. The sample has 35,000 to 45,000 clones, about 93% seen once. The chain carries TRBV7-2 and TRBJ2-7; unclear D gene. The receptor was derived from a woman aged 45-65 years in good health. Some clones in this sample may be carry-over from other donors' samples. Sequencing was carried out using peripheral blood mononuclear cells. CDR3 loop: CASSPSPYEQYF. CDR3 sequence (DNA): TGTGCCAGCAGCCCAAGCCCCTACGAGCAGTACTTC.